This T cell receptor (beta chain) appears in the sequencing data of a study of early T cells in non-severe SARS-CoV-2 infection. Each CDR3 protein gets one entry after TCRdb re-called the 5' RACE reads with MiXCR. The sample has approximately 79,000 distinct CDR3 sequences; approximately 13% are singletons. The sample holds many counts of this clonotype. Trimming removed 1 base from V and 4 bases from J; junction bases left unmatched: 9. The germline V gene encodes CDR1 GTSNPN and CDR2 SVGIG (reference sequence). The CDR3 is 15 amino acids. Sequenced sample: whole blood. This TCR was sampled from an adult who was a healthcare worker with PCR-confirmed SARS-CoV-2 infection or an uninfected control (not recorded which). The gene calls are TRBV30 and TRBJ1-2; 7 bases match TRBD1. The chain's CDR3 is CAWSATRQGGYGYTF. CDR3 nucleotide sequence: TGTGCCTGGAGTGCCACGAGACAGGGTGGCTATGGCTACACCTTC.